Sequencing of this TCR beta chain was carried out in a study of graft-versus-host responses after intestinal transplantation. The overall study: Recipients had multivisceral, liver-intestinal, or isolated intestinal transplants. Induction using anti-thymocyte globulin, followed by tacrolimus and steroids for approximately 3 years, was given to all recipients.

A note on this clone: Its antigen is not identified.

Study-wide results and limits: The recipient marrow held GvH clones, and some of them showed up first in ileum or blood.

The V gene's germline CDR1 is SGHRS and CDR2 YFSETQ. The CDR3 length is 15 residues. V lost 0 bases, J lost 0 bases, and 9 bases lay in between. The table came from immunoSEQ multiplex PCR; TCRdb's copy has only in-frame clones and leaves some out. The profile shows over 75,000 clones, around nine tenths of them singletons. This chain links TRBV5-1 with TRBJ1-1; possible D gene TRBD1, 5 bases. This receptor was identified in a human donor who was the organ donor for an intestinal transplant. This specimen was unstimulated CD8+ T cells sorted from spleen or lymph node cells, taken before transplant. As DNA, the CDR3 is TGCGCCAGCAGCTTGGAAGAGGGGTTGAACACTGAAGCTTTCTTT. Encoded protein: CASSLEEGLNTEAFF. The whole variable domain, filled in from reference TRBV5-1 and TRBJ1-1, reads KAGVTQTPRYLIKTRGQQVTLSCSPISGHRSVSWYQQTPGQGLQFLFEYFSETQRNKGNFPGRFSGRQFSNSRSEMNVSTLELGDSALYLCASSLEEGLNTEAFFGQGTRLTVV.